These 24 T cell receptor beta chains originate from one sample sequenced in a study of spatial heterogeneity in lung cancer. Time point: sample taken at primary tumor resection. TCRdb reprocessed the 5' RACE reads with MiXCR, giving one entry per CDR3 protein. The table has approximately 15,000 distinct CDR3 sequences, roughly 3.9% seen once. The sample in question was normal lung tissue next to the tumor, obtained at surgery. The receptors originated from a male donor with early-stage non-small cell lung cancer.

This clonotype was seen at least ten times. Since the library was made to target alpha chains, this beta chain is a stray read and its abundance is not meaningful. This chain uses TRBV5-1 with TRBJ1-2, with 9 nucleotides matching TRBD1. The CDR3 sequence is 15 residues long. CDR1 and CDR2 (germline): SGHRS, YFSETQ. Losses at the gene ends were 4 bases for V and 4 bases for J; bases not matched to a gene: 8. CDR3 residues: CASSPGTGTGYGYTF. The CDR3 coding sequence is TGCGCCAGCAGCCCGGGGACAGGGACGGGCTATGGCTACACCTTC.

This clonotype was observed many times. This beta chain lies outside the target of a library built for alpha chains; its clone size means little. This chain uses TRBV5-1 with TRBJ1-4; D is perhaps TRBD1 (6 bases). Germline V CDR1 and CDR2: SGHRS, YFSETQ. Trimming cost V 1 base and J 6 bases, with 13 bases left between them. The CDR3 loop spans 15 amino acids. As DNA, the CDR3 is TGCGCCAGCAGCTTGAAGAGGGGGGGCGATGAAAAACTGTTTTTT. Translation gives CASSLKRGGDEKLFF.

This clonotype was detected many times. A library prepared for alpha chains yielded this beta chain as an off-target read; its size is of little meaning. The chain has TRBV12-3 or TRBV12-4 and TRBJ2-7, with TRBD2 identical over 11 bases. V dropped 6 bases and J dropped 3; count of bases not matched to a gene: 7. This CDR3 is 15 amino acids long. The CDR3 DNA reads as TGTGCCAGCAGCCTAAGACTAGCGGGGCGCTACGAGCAGTACTTC. This codes for CASSLRLAGRYEQYF.

The sample holds many counts of this clonotype. This beta chain is an off-target read within a library intended for alpha chains, so its frequency means little. This rearrangement joins TRBV20-1 to TRBJ2-7, with 9 positions matching TRBD2. This CDR3 contains 16 residues. Germline CDR1 is DFQATT and CDR2 is SNEGSKA (reference sequence). The J segment lost 0 bases and the V segment lost 4 bases, leaving 10 bases of the junction unmatched. The DNA of the CDR3 is TGCAGTGCTACCCCCTGGACTAGCGCAAGCTCCTACGAGCAGTACTTC. It yields the protein CSATPWTSASSYEQYF.

This clonotype was seen repeatedly, ten times or more. With the library built for alpha chains, this beta chain is off target and its frequency is not meaningful. V and J are TRBV29-1 and TRBJ2-1, with D possibly TRBD1 on 7 matching bases. The CDR3 extends over 12 amino acids. The V end was cut by 4 bases, the J end by 7 bases, with 11 bases between. The germline gives CDR1 SQVTM, CDR2 ANQGSEA. The CDR3 sequence is CSVAAGGNEQFF. DNA of the CDR3: TGCAGCGTTGCCGCAGGGGGGAATGAGCAGTTCTTC.

This clonotype was counted many times. This beta chain is an off-target read within a library intended for alpha chains, so its frequency means little. The chain joins TRBV7-9 to TRBJ1-5, with D possibly TRBD1 on 5 matching bases. The CDR3 length is 13 residues. From germline, CDR1 is SEHNR and CDR2 FQNEAQ (reference sequence). V shed 6 bases and J shed 5 bases, with 11 bases lying between them. DNA of the CDR3: TGTGCCAGCAGTGGTCAGGGCGATCAGCCCCAGCATTTT. This translates into CASSGQGDQPQHF.

By frequency in the sample, this clonotype is medium-sized. The library was built for alpha chains, so this beta chain is an off-target read and its size means little. The chain couples TRBV6-5 to TRBJ1-1; TRBD1 agrees at 7 bases. The V gene end was trimmed by 0 bases and the J gene end by 5 bases; junction bases not matched to a gene: 6. This CDR3 comprises 15 residues. The germline CDR1 and CDR2 sequences are MNHEY and SVGAGI. The CDR3 region is CASSYSTQGGTEAFF. The CDR3 DNA follows: TGTGCCAGCAGTTACTCCACGCAGGGGGGGACTGAAGCTTTCTTT.

This clonotype was recorded at least ten times. This beta chain is a stray sequence in a library constructed for alpha chains; its clone size is not meaningful. The chain uses TRBV5-1 and TRBJ2-3; 8 nucleotides align to TRBD2. Trimming took 1 base from V and 1 from J; bases not matched to a gene: 2. The CDR3 has 15 residues. The germline V gene encodes CDR1 SGHRS and CDR2 YFSETQ. CDR3 coding DNA: TGCGCCAGCAGCTTGTTGCGGGAGGGCACAGATACGCAGTATTTT. It translates to CASSLLREGTDTQYF.

This clonotype showed up many times. This beta chain lies outside the target of a library built for alpha chains; its clone size means little. This chain joins TRBV6-6 and TRBJ1-5; possible D gene TRBD1, 5 bases. Trimming removed 0 bases from V and 6 bases from J, with 15 bases in between. Germline-derived CDR1 and CDR2 are MNHNY and SVGAGI (reference sequence). CDR3 length: 16 residues. Here the CDR3 reads CASSYSIPGGGQPQHF. The CDR3 DNA reads TGTGCCAGCAGTTACTCGATTCCCGGGGGGGGTCAGCCCCAGCATTTT.

This clonotype was counted many times. Being off target in a library aimed at alpha chains, this beta chain has a size of little meaning. The rearrangement links TRBV14 to TRBJ1-2, with TRBD1 as a possible D gene (5 bases). The CDR3 is 12 residues long. The V gene lost 0 bases and the J gene lost 12 bases, with 11 bases spanning the gap. Germline CDR1 reads SGHDN; CDR2 reads FVKESK. Written as DNA, the CDR3 is TGTGCCAGCAGCCAAGATCGGGGGTGCCACACCTTC. Translation gives CASSQDRGCHTF. Based on the CDR3 plus reference TRBV14 and TRBJ1-2, the full variable domain is EAGVTQFPSHSVIEKGQTVTLRCDPISGHDNLYWYRRVMGKEIKFLLHFVKESKQDESGMPNNRFLAERTGGTYSTLKVQPAELEDSGVYFCASSQDRGCHTFGSGTRLTVV.

This clonotype was recorded many times. This beta chain lies outside the target of a library built for alpha chains; its clone size means little. The chain recombines TRBV27 with TRBJ2-7, with D possibly TRBD1 on 5 matching bases. Germline loops: CDR1 MNHEY, CDR2 SMNVEV (reference sequence). The CDR3 has 13 amino acids. The V gene lost 9 bases and the J gene lost 2 bases, with 14 bases spanning the gap. The CDR3 is CASRTRGAYEQYF. The CDR3 bases are TGTGCCAGTCGGACAAGGGGCGCCTACGAGCAGTACTTC.

Ten or more counts support this clonotype. The library was prepared for alpha chains; this beta chain is a stray read, so its frequency means little. This rearrangement joins TRBV10-3 to TRBJ1-5; 10 bases match TRBD1. With V trimmed by 6 bases and J by 5 bases, 4 bases remained unmatched. This CDR3 contains 14 residues. Germline values: CDR1 ENHRY, CDR2 SYGVKD. CDR3: CAIRGTGEDQPQHF. For the CDR3, the DNA is TGTGCCATCAGGGGGACAGGGGAGGATCAGCCCCAGCATTTT.

This clonotype was seen ten or more times. A library made for alpha chains picked up this beta chain off target, so its size means little. The V gene is TRBV2, the J gene TRBJ1-2; D is unresolved. The CDR3 contains 12 residues. Looked up from germline, CDR1 is SNHLY and CDR2 is FYNNEI. Trimming removed 5 bases at V and 4 bases at J, with 8 bases between. CDR3 loop: CASSTQSYGYTF. The DNA for the CDR3 is TGTGCCAGCAGTACCCAGAGCTATGGCTACACCTTC.

In its sample, this clonotype was seen many times. As an off-target read in a library built for alpha chains, this beta chain has a frequency of little significance. The chain employs TRBV12-3 or TRBV12-4 and TRBJ1-1; D is uncertain. The V and J ends lost 5 bases and 1 base respectively, with 8 bases between them. There are 13 residues in the CDR3. DNA for the CDR3: TGTGCCAGCAGTCTTGACCAGAACACTGAAGCTTTCTTT. It encodes CASSLDQNTEAFF.

This clonotype came up many times. This beta chain turned up in a library designed for alpha chains; as an off-target read, its abundance says little. V gene TRBV6-5 combines with J gene TRBJ1-5; D call uncertain. The ends were cut back, 0 bases at V and 7 bases at J, with 7 bases in the middle. The CDR3 has 13 amino acids. Germline V lookup: CDR1 MNHEY, CDR2 SVGAGI. CDR3 protein: CASSYSIGQPQHF. The CDR3 region has the DNA TGTGCCAGCAGTTACTCGATAGGCCAGCCCCAGCATTTT.

The table lists this clonotype with many counts. This beta chain represents an off-target read in a library built for alpha chains; its size is of limited meaning. The chain is built from TRBV28 and TRBJ1-2; 8 bases fit TRBD1. CDR1 MDHEN and CDR2 SYDVKM come from the germline V gene. V lost 6 bases to trimming and J lost 2 bases; unmatched junction nucleotides: 5. This CDR3 is built from 14 residues. The CDR3 DNA sequence: TGTGCCAGCAGAACAGGGGGAAAAAACTATGGCTACACCTTC. Residues: CASRTGGKNYGYTF.

This clonotype has a count of ten or more. A library made for alpha chains picked up this beta chain off target, so its size means little. The chain's CDR3 is CASSLSGYEQYF. The CDR3 region has the DNA TGTGCCAGCAGCTTGTCCGGTTACGAGCAGTACTTC. The rearrangement uses TRBV5-6 and TRBJ2-7; no clear D gene. This CDR3 spans 12 amino acids. Trimming removed 1 base from V and 4 bases from J, with 6 bases in between. The germline V gene encodes CDR1 SGHDT and CDR2 YYEEEE.

This clonotype was found many times. As an off-target read in a library built for alpha chains, this beta chain has a frequency of little significance. V gene TRBV2 combines with J gene TRBJ2-7, with 9 bases that match TRBD2. CDR1 is SNHLY, CDR2 FYNNEI, per germline. The CDR3 runs 12 residues. J gave up 5 bases and V 6 bases, and 2 bases lay outside the gene matches. The CDR3 protein is CASRREGNEQYF. CDR3 nucleotides: TGTGCCAGCAGGCGGGAGGGTAACGAGCAGTACTTC.

The table lists this clonotype with many counts. This beta chain was picked up by a library intended for alpha chains and is off target, so its count carries little meaning. The chain carries TRBV7-6 and TRBJ2-3, with 11 bases that match TRBD2. The CDR3 runs 18 residues. The J segment lost 2 bases and the V segment lost 1 base, leaving 8 bases of the junction unmatched. CDR1 and CDR2 (germline): SGHVS, FNYEAQ. CDR3 sequence reads: CASSLGLAGGVVTDTQYF. Written as DNA, the CDR3 is TGTGCCAGCAGCTTAGGGTTAGCGGGAGGGGTGGTCACAGATACGCAGTATTTT.

This clonotype was detected many times. This beta chain is an unintended read in a library built for alpha chains; its size means little. The chain employs TRBV29-1 and TRBJ1-4; 10 bases map to TRBD1. Per germline, CDR1 SQVTM and CDR2 ANQGSEA. This CDR3 spans 13 amino acids. V gave up 7 bases and J gave up 7 bases; unmatched junction bases: 6. CDR3 residues: CSARGQGFEKLFF. In DNA, the CDR3 is TGCAGCGCTAGGGGACAGGGGTTTGAAAAACTGTTTTTT.

This clonotype was picked up many times. This beta chain represents an off-target read in a library built for alpha chains; its size is of limited meaning. For the CDR3, the DNA is TGCGGCGGGGGAGATCTAGCCAAAAACATTCAGTACTTC. It translates to CGGGDLAKNIQYF. The rearrangement links TRBV29-1 to TRBJ2-4; 7 nucleotides agree with TRBD2. The CDR3 covers 13 residues. Germline loops: CDR1 SQVTM, CDR2 ANQGSEA.

The sample holds many counts of this clonotype. Within a library made for alpha chains, this beta chain is off target, and its count is uninformative. The J gene is TRBJ2-1, the V gene TRBV20-1, with D perhaps matching TRBD2 (6 bases). From germline, CDR1 is DFQATT and CDR2 SNEGSKA (reference sequence). This CDR3 is built from 14 residues. V lost 2 bases and J 7 bases, leaving 15 bases between the germline ends. The CDR3 region has the DNA TGCAGTGCTAGATCCCGGGACTGGGGGAATGAGCAGTTCTTC. Translated, it gives CSARSRDWGNEQFF.

For this clonotype: This beta chain is an off-target read within a library intended for alpha chains, so its frequency means little. J is TRBJ1-1 and V is TRBV12-3 or TRBV12-4; D not certain. V gave up 3 bases and J gave up 1 base, with 6 bases separating them. The CDR3 contains 13 residues. The CDR3 is CASSLNQNTEAFF. CDR3 nucleotides: TGTGCCAGCAGTTTGAACCAGAACACTGAAGCTTTCTTT.

There are many counts of this clonotype. Since it is a stray read in a library aimed at alpha chains, this beta chain has a size that is not meaningful. This chain uses TRBV12-3 or TRBV12-4 with TRBJ1-6; D remains ambiguous. V lost 7 bases to trimming and J lost 10 bases, with 17 bases between them. The CDR3 consists of 14 residues. The CDR3: CASTQSLRGSPLHF. CDR3 sequence (DNA): TGTGCCAGCACCCAGTCCCTCCGAGGATCACCCCTCCACTTT.